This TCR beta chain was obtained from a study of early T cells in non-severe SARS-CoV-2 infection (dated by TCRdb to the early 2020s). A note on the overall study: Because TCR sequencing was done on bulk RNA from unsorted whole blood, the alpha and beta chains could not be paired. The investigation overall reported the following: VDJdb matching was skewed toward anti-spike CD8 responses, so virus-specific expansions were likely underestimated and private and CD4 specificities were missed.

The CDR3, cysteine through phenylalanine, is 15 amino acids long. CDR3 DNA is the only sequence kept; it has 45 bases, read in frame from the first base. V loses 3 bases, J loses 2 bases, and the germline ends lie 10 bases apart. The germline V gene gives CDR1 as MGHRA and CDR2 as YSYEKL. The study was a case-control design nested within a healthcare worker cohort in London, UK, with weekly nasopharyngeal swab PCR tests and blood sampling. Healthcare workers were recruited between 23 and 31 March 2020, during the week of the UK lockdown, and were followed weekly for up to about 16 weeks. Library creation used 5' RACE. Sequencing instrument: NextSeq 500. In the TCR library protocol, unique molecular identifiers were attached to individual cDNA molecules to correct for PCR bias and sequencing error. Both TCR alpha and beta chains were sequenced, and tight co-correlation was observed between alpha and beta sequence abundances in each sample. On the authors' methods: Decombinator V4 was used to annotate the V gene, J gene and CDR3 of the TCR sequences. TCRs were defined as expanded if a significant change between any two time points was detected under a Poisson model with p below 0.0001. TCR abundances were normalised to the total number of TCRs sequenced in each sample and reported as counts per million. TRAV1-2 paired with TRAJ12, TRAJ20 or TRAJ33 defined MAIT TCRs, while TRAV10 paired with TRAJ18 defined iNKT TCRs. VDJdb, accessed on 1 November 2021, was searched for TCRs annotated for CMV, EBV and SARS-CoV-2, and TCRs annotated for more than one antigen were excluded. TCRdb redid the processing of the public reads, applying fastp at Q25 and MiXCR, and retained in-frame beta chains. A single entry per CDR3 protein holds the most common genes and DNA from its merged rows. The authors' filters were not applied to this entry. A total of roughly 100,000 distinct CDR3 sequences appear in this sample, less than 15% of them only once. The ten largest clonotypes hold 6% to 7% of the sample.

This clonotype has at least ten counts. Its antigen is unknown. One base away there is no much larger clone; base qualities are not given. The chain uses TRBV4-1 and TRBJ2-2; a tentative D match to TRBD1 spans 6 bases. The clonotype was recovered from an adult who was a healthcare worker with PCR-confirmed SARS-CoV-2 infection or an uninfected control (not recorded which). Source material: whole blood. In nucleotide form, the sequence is TGCGCCAGCAGCCAGGGGGCTATTAACACCGGGGAGCTGTTTTTT. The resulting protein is CASSQGAINTGELFF.